Listed here is a single T cell receptor beta chain. This sample was taken from a study of T cells after somatic rescue of genetic block. Produced via immunoSEQ multiplex PCR; TCRdb's table is partial and in-frame only. The repertoire holds more than 70,000 clones, more than 80% seen once, with roughly 1.5% in the top ten. The J segment lost 0 bases and the V segment lost 4 bases, leaving 9 bases of the junction unmatched. This CDR3 has 17 residues. CDR1 and CDR2 (germline): MDHEN, SYDVKM. The specimen sequenced was peripheral blood mononuclear cells (PBMCs). The clonotype comes from a woman younger than 30. The chain couples TRBV28 to TRBJ2-3; 8 nucleotides match TRBD2. The CDR3 DNA reads TGTGCCAGCAGTTCACTCGGGGGGGCGGGAAGCACAGATACGCAGTATTTT. Its translation is CASSSLGGAGSTDTQYF.